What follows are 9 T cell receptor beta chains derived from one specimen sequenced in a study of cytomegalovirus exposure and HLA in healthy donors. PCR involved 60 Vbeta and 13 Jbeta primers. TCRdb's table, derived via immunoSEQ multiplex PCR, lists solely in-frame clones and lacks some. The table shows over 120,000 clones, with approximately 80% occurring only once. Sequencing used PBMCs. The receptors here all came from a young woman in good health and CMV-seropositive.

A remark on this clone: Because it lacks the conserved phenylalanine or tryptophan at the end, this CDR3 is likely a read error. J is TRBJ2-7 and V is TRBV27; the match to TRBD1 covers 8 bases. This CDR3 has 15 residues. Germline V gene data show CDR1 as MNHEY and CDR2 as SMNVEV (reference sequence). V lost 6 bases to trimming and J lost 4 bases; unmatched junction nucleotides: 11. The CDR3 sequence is CASSFAGQGAYEQYS. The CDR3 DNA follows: TGTGCCAGCAGCTTTGCTGGGCAGGGGGCGTACGAGCAGTACTCC.

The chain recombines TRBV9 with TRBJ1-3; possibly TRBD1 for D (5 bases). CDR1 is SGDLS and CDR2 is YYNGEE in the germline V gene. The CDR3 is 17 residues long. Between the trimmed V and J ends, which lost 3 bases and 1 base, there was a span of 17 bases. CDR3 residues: CASSEGLAEESGNTIYF. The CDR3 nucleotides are TGTGCCAGCAGCGAGGGACTAGCGGAGGAATCTGGAAACACCATATATTTT.

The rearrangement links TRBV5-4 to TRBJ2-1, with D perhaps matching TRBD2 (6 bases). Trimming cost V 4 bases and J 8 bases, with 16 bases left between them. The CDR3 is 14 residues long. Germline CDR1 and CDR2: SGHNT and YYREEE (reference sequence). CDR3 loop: CASSVRRGVYEQFF. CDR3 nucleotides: TGTGCCAGCAGCGTGCGGCGGGGTGTCTATGAGCAGTTCTTC.

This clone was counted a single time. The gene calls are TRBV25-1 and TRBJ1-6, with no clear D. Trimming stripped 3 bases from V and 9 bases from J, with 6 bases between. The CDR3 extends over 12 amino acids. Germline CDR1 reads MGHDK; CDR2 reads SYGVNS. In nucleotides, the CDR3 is TGTGCCAGCAGTGAGTATTCTTCACCCCTCCACTTT. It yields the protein CASSEYSSPLHF.

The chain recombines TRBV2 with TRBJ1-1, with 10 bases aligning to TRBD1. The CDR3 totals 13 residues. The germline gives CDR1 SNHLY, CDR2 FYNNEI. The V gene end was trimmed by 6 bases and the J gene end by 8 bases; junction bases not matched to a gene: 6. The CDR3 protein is CASRRTGGQEAFF. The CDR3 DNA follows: TGTGCCAGCAGGAGGACAGGGGGTCAAGAAGCTTTCTTT.

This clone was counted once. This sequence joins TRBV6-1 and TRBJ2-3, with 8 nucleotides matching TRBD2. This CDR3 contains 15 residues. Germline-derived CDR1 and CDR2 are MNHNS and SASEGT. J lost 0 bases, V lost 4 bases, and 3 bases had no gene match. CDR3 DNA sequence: TGTGCCAGCAGTGCACTAGCGGTGAGCACAGATACGCAGTATTTT. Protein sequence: CASSALAVSTDTQYF.

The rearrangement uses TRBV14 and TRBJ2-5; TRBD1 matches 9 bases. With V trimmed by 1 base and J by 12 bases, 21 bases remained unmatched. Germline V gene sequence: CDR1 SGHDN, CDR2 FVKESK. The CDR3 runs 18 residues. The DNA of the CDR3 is TGTGCCAGCAGCCAAGTTCGGGACAGGGTGACGGCCCTCCCGGACGAGTACTTC. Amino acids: CASSQVRDRVTALPDEYF.

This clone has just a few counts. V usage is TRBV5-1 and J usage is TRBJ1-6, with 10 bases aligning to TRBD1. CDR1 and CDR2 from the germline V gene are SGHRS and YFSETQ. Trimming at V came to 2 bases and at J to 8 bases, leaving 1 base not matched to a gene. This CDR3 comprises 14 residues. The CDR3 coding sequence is TGCGCCAGCAGCTTCGGGACAGGGGATTCACCCCTCCACTTT. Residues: CASSFGTGDSPLHF.

The CDR3 spells CASSPGSTNTEAFF. The CDR3 DNA follows: TGTGCCAGCAGCCCGGGTTCCACGAACACTGAAGCTTTCTTT. The rearrangement uses TRBV5-6 and TRBJ1-1; D remains ambiguous. The CDR3 consists of 14 residues. CDR1 SGHDT and CDR2 YYEEEE come from the germline V gene. Trimming left V 4 bases short and J 1 base short, with 11 bases between.